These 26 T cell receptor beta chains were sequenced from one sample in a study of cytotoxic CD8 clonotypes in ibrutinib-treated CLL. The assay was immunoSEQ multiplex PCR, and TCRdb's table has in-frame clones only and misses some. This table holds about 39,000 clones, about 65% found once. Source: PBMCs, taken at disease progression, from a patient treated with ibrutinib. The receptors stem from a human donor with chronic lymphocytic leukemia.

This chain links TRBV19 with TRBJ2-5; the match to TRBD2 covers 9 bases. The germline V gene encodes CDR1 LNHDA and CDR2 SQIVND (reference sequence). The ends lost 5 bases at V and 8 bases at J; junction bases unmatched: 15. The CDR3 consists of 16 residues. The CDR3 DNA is TGTGCCAGTAGTGGGTATAGCGGGAGAGGGGTAAAAACCCAGTACTTC. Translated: CASSGYSGRGVKTQYF.

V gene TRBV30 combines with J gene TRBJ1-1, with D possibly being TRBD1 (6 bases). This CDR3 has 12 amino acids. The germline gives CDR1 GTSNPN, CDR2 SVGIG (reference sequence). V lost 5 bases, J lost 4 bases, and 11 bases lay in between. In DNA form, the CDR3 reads TGTGCCTGGTCCTCAGGGGTCACTGAAGCTTTCTTT. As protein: CAWSSGVTEAFF.

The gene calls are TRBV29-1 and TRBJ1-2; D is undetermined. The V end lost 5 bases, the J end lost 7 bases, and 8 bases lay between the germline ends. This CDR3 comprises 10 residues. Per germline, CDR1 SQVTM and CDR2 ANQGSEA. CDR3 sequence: CSVLVSGYTF. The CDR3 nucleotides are TGCAGCGTTTTGGTGTCTGGCTACACCTTC.

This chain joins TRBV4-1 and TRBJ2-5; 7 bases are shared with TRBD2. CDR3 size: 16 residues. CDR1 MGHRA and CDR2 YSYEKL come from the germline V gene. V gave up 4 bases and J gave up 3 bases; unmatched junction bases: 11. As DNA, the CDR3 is TGCGCCAGCAGCCCACCAACGCCTAGCGGAGAAGAGACCCAGTACTTC. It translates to CASSPPTPSGEETQYF.

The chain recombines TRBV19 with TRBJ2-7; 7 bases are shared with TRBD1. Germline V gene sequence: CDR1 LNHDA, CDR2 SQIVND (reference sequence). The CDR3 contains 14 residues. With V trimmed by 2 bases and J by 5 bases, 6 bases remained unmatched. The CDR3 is CASSIRSQGNEQYF. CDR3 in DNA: TGTGCCAGTAGTATAAGGTCACAGGGGAACGAGCAGTACTTC.

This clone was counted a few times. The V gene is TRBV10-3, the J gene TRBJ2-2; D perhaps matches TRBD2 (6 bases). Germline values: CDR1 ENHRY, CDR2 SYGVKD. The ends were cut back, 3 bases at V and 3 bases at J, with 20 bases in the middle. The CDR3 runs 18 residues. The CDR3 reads CAISEIIVGGVDTGELFF. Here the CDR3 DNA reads TGTGCCATCAGTGAAATTATTGTCGGGGGAGTAGACACCGGGGAGCTGTTTTTT.

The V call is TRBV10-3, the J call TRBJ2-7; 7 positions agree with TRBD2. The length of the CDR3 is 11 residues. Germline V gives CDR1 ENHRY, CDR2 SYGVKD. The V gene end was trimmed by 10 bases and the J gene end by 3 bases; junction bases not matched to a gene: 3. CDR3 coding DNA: TGTGCCACCGCGGGGGACTACGAGCAGTACTTC. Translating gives CATAGDYEQYF.

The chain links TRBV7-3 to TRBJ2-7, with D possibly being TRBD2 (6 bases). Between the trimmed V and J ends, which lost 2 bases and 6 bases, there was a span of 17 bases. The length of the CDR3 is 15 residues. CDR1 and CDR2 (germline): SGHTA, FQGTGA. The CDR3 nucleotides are TGTGCCAGCAGCTTACTAGGCGGGAAGGGGTCCGAGCAGTACTTC. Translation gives CASSLLGGKGSEQYF.

CDR3 in DNA: TGTGCCAGCAGTTTATCCCCGGGACTAGCCGGGGAGCTGTTTTTT. Amino acid sequence: CASSLSPGLAGELFF. The V and J genes are TRBV27 and TRBJ2-2; 8 bases agree with TRBD2. CDR1 MNHEY and CDR2 SMNVEV come from the germline V gene (reference sequence). The length of the CDR3 is 15 residues. J gave up 6 bases and V 0 bases, and 3 bases lay outside the gene matches.

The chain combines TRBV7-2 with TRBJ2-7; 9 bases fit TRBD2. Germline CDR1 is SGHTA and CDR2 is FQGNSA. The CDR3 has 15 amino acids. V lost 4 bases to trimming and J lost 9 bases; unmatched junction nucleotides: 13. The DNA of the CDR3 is TGTGCCAGCAGCTGGGTCCCGCGGGAGGGCCGGTTGCAGTACTTC. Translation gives CASSWVPREGRLQYF.

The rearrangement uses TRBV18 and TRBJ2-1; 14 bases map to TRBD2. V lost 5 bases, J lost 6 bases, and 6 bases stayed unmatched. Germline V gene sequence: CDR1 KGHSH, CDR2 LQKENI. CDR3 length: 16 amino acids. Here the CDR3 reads CASSSGLAGGSNEQFF. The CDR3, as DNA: TGTGCCAGCTCATCAGGACTAGCGGGAGGTTCCAATGAGCAGTTCTTC.

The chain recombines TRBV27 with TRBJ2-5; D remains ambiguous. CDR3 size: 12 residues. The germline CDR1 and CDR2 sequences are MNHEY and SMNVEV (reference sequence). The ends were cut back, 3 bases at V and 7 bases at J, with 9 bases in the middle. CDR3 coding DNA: TGTGCCAGCAGTTTTCTTTTGGGGACCCAGTACTTC. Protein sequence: CASSFLLGTQYF.

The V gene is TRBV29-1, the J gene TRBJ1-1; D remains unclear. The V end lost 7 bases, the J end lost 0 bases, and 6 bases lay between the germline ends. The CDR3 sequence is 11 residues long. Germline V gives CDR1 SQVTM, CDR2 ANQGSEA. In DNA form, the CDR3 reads TGCAGCGGACACATGAACACTGAAGCTTTCTTT. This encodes CSGHMNTEAFF.

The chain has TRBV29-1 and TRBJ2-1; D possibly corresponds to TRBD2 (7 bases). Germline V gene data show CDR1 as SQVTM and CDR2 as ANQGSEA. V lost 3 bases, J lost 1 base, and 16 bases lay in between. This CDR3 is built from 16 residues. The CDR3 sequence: CSVETPGGGSYNEQFF. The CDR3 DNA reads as TGCAGCGTTGAGACCCCGGGGGGCGGGTCCTACAATGAGCAGTTCTTC.

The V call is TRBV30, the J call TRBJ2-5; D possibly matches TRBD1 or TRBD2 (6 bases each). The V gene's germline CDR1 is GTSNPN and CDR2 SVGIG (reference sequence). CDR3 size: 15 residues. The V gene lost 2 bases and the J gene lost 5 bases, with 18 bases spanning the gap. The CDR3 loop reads CAWSPGAPARETQYF. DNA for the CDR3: TGTGCCTGGAGTCCGGGGGCCCCCGCGAGGGAGACCCAGTACTTC.

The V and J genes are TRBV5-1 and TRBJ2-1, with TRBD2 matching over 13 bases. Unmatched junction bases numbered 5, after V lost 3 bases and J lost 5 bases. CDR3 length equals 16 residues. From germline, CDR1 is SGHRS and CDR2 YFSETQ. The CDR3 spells CASSSSGTSGNNEQFF. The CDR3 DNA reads TGCGCCAGCAGCTCCTCGGGGACTAGCGGGAACAATGAGCAGTTCTTC.

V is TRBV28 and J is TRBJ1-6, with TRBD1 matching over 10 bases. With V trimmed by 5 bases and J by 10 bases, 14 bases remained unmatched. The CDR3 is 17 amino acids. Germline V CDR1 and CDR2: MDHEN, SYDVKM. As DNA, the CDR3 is TGTGCCAGCAGTACCGTCGGGACAGGGGTGAATCGGTCACCCCTCCACTTT. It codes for CASSTVGTGVNRSPLHF.

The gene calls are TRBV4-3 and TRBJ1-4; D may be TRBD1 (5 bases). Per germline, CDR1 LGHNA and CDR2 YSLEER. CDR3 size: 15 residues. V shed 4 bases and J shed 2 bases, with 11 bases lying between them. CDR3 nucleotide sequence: TGCGCCAGCAGCCGTCAGGGAGGGACTAATGAAAAACTGTTTTTT. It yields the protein CASSRQGGTNEKLFF.

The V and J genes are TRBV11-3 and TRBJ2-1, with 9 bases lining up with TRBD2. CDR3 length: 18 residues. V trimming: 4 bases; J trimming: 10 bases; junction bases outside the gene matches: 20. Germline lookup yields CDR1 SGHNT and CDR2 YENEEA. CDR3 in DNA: TGTGCCAGCAGCTATCTTCGGGGTAGCGGGAGACGGGTGGGGGAGCAGTTCTTC. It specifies CASSYLRGSGRRVGEQFF.

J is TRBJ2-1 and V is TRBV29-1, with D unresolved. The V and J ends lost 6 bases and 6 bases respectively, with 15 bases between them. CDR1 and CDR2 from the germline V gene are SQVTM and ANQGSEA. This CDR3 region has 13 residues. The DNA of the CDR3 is TGCAGCGTGGATGACCGGCGCTCCAATGAGCAGTTCTTC. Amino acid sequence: CSVDDRRSNEQFF.

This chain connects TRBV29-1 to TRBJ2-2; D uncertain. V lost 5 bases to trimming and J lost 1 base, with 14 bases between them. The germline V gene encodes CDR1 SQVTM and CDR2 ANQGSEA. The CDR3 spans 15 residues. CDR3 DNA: TGCAGCGTTTTTATCGACACGGTGAACACCGGGGAGCTGTTTTTT. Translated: CSVFIDTVNTGELFF.

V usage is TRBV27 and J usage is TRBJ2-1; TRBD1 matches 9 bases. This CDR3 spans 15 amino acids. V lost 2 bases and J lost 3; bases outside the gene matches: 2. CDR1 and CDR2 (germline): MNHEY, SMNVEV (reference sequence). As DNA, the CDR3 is TGTGCCAGCAGTTTAACAGGGGGCTTCTACAATGAGCAGTTCTTC. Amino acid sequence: CASSLTGGFYNEQFF.

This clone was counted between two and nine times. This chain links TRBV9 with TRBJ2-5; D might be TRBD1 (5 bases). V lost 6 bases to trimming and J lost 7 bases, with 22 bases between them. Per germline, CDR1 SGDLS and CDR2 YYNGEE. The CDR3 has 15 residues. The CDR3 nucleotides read TGTGCCAGCAACCCCTTGGGGCAGACTGGCGGGACCCAGTACTTC. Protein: CASNPLGQTGGTQYF.

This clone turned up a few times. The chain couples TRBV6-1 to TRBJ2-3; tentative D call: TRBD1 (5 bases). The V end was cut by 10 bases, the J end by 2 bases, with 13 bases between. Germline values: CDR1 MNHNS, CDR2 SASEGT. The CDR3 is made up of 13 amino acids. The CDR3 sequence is CATKGKTTDTQYF. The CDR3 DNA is TGTGCCACCAAGGGGAAGACCACAGATACGCAGTATTTT.

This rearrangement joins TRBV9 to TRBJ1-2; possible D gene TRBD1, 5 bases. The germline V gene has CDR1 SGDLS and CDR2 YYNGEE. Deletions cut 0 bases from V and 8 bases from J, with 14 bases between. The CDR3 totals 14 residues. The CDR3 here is CASSVAWGGKGYTF. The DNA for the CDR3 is TGTGCCAGCAGCGTAGCTTGGGGGGGTAAAGGCTACACCTTC.

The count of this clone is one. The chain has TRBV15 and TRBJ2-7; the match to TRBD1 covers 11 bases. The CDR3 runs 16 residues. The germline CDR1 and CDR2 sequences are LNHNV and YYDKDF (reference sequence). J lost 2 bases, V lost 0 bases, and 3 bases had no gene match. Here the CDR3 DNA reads TGTGCCACCAGCAGAGATAGGGGACAGGGGGCCTACGAGCAGTACTTC. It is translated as CATSRDRGQGAYEQYF. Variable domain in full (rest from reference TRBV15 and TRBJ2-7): DAMVIQNPRYQVTQFGKPVTLSCSQTLNHNVMYWYQQKSSQAPKLLFHYYDKDFNNEADTPDNFQSRRPNTSFCFLDIRSPGLGDTAMYLCATSRDRGQGAYEQYFGPGTRLTVT.